This TCR beta chain was sequenced for a study of beta chain features in type 1 diabetes. General observations from the study: More deletions and fewer insertions at VDJ junctions were found in patients with type 1 diabetes.

Investigators reverse transcribed all isolated RNA, so they sequenced expressed TCRB transcripts. Assay: immunoSEQ multiplex PCR; the TCRdb copy retains only in-frame clones and omits some. The sample includes 200,000 to 250,000 clones, roughly 70% seen only once; the top ten take around 0.05%. In the case of this clone: Antigen: not known.

Germline V lookup: CDR1 MGHRA, CDR2 YSYEKL. CDR3 length equals 13 residues. The V end was cut by 4 bases, the J end by 5 bases, with 11 bases between. The rearrangement links TRBV4-1 to TRBJ2-5; D unresolved. The sequenced material came from naive CD4+ T cells from blood. The clonotype originates from a young man in good health. CDR3 nucleotide sequence: TGCGCCAGCAGCCCGAGATGGGATGAGACCCAGTACTTC. The encoded protein is CASSPRWDETQYF.